The 14 T cell receptor beta chains below all came from one sample that was sequenced in a study of T cell clones after liver transplantation. Using immunoSEQ multiplex PCR, the repertoire was profiled, and TCRdb retains in-frame clones only, with some absent. Among 90,000 to 120,000 clones listed, roughly four fifths were seen once. This material consisted of CD4+ T cells from blood, taken before liver transplant. Receptor source: a human donor who received a liver transplant.

This rearrangement joins TRBV10-3 to TRBJ2-7, with D perhaps TRBD1 or TRBD2 (5 bases each). Trimming stripped 5 bases from V and 8 bases from J, with 10 bases between. The germline CDR1 and CDR2 sequences are ENHRY and SYGVKD. The CDR3 loop spans 11 amino acids. The CDR3 nucleotides are TGTGCCATCAGTTTAACGGGACAGCAGTACTTC. It translates to CAISLTGQQYF.

This rearrangement joins TRBV5-1 to TRBJ2-3; D unclear. Germline CDR1 SGHRS, CDR2 YFSETQ. V lost 4 bases and J lost 0, with 9 bases in between. The CDR3 runs 14 residues. CDR3 region: CASSRWDSTDTQYF. The CDR3 region has the DNA TGCGCCAGCAGCAGATGGGATAGCACAGATACGCAGTATTTT.

The chain carries TRBV15 and TRBJ2-7; 10 bases match TRBD2. The CDR3 is made up of 18 amino acids. V was pared by 1 base and J by 1 base, with 10 bases of the junction left unmatched. The germline CDR1 and CDR2 sequences are LNHNV and YYDKDF (reference sequence). CDR3 nucleotide sequence: TGTGCCACCAGCAGAGTCAGGGAGCGGGAGGGATCATCCTACGAGCAGTACTTC. This codes for CATSRVREREGSSYEQYF.

The J gene is TRBJ2-1, the V gene TRBV5-4; 8 positions agree with TRBD2. The CDR3 contains 15 residues. Per germline, CDR1 SGHNT and CDR2 YYREEE (reference sequence). V shed 4 bases and J 0 bases; nucleotides not matched to a gene: 3. The CDR3 DNA is TGTGCCAGCAGCACTAGCGGAAGCTCCTACAATGAGCAGTTCTTC. Translating it yields CASSTSGSSYNEQFF.

This chain's CDR3 is CASSSNILQEAFF. In DNA, the CDR3 is TGTGCCAGCAGCTCCAACATTCTACAAGAAGCTTTCTTT. The gene calls are TRBV7-8 and TRBJ1-1; D is unclear. There are 13 residues in the CDR3. Germline-derived CDR1 and CDR2 are SGHVS and FQNEAQ. V gave up 4 bases and J gave up 8 bases, with 14 bases separating them.

This clone was picked up a small number of times. V gene TRBV7-3 combines with J gene TRBJ1-2; D might be TRBD1 (5 bases). The CDR3 sequence is 13 residues long. Trimming shortened V by 3 bases and J by 2 bases, and 7 bases separated the two germline ends. Germline lookup yields CDR1 SGHTA and CDR2 FQGTGA. The chain's CDR3 is CASSFEGNYGYTF. The CDR3 coding sequence is TGTGCCAGCAGCTTTGAGGGGAACTATGGCTACACCTTC.

The V call is TRBV19, the J call TRBJ1-5; D ambiguous. The CDR3 is 14 amino acids. Trimming stripped 0 bases from V and 5 bases from J, with 8 bases between. In germline, CDR1 is LNHDA, CDR2 SQIVND (reference sequence). CDR3 loop: CASSIENGHQPQHF. CDR3 coding DNA: TGTGCCAGTAGTATAGAGAACGGCCATCAGCCCCAGCATTTT. The complete variable domain, with remaining parts taken from reference TRBV19 and TRBJ1-5, reads DGGITQSPKYLFRKEGQNVTLSCEQNLNHDAMYWYRQDPGQGLRLIYYSQIVNDFQKGDIAEGYSVSREKKESFPLTVTSAQKNPTAFYLCASSIENGHQPQHFGDGTRLSIL.

This chain links TRBV2 with TRBJ1-2, with TRBD1 as a possible D gene (5 bases). Trimming stripped 5 bases from V and 1 base from J, with 11 bases between. In germline, CDR1 is SNHLY, CDR2 FYNNEI. CDR3 size: 14 residues. The CDR3 region is CASSSRGGNYGYTF. CDR3 DNA sequence: TGTGCCAGCAGTTCCCGCGGGGGTAACTATGGCTACACCTTC.

This clone was observed a handful of times. Other DNA sequences in this specimen translate into the identical CDR3. The gene calls are TRBV19 and TRBJ1-2; tentative D call: TRBD1 (6 bases). The CDR3 is made up of 13 amino acids. Trimming cost V 3 bases and J 2 bases, with 7 bases left between them. Per germline, CDR1 LNHDA and CDR2 SQIVND (reference sequence). CDR3 residues: CASSIGTNYGYTF. In DNA form, the CDR3 reads TGTGCCAGTAGTATCGGGACAAACTATGGCTACACCTTC. Full variable domain (rest looked up from reference TRBV19 and TRBJ1-2): DGGITQSPKYLFRKEGQNVTLSCEQNLNHDAMYWYRQDPGQGLRLIYYSQIVNDFQKGDIAEGYSVSREKKESFPLTVTSAQKNPTAFYLCASSIGTNYGYTFGSGTRLTVV.

This chain joins TRBV6-4 and TRBJ2-3; 10 nucleotides align to TRBD1. The CDR3 covers 16 residues. Germline values: CDR1 MRHNA, CDR2 SNTAGT. J gave up 2 bases and V 6 bases, and 8 bases lay outside the gene matches. This CDR3 is CASRPDRGRVTDTQYF. CDR3 DNA sequence: TGTGCCAGCAGACCTGACAGGGGGCGCGTCACAGATACGCAGTATTTT.

The rearrangement joins TRBV10-3 to TRBJ2-1; 9 nucleotides align to TRBD2. This CDR3 is 15 amino acids long. With V trimmed by 5 bases and J by 8 bases, 10 bases remained unmatched. CDR1 ENHRY and CDR2 SYGVKD come from the germline V gene. This chain's CDR3 is CAISPAGGHGDEQFF. The CDR3 nucleotides are TGTGCCATCAGTCCAGCGGGAGGCCATGGCGATGAGCAGTTCTTC.

This clone showed up just a few times. The gene calls are TRBV5-1 and TRBJ1-2, with no clear D. This CDR3 contains 13 residues. CDR1 and CDR2 (germline): SGHRS, YFSETQ. V was trimmed by 0 bases and J by 6 bases, leaving 9 bases between them. The CDR3 DNA is TGCGCCAGCAGCTTGGAGGGATTGGATGGCTACACCTTC. It is translated as CASSLEGLDGYTF.

The chain recombines TRBV5-1 with TRBJ2-3, with 8 bases that match TRBD2. V shed 1 base and J 7 bases; nucleotides not matched to a gene: 5. The CDR3 is 14 amino acids. From germline, CDR1 is SGHRS and CDR2 YFSETQ. The CDR3 region has the DNA TGCGCCAGCAGCTTGAACGGGGGGGAAAATACGCAGTATTTT. Translating gives CASSLNGGENTQYF. The full variable domain, its missing parts supplied by reference TRBV5-1 and TRBJ2-3, is KAGVTQTPRYLIKTRGQQVTLSCSPISGHRSVSWYQQTPGQGLQFLFEYFSETQRNKGNFPGRFSGRQFSNSRSEMNVSTLELGDSALYLCASSLNGGENTQYFGPGTRLTVL.

The rearrangement uses TRBV11-2 and TRBJ2-2; D possibly corresponds to TRBD1 (5 bases). V shed 4 bases and J shed 4 bases, with 7 bases lying between them. This CDR3 region has 13 residues. The V gene's germline CDR1 is SGHAT and CDR2 FQNNGV. Here the CDR3 reads CASSSQVTGELFF. The DNA of the CDR3 is TGTGCCAGCAGCTCACAGGTCACCGGGGAGCTGTTTTTT.